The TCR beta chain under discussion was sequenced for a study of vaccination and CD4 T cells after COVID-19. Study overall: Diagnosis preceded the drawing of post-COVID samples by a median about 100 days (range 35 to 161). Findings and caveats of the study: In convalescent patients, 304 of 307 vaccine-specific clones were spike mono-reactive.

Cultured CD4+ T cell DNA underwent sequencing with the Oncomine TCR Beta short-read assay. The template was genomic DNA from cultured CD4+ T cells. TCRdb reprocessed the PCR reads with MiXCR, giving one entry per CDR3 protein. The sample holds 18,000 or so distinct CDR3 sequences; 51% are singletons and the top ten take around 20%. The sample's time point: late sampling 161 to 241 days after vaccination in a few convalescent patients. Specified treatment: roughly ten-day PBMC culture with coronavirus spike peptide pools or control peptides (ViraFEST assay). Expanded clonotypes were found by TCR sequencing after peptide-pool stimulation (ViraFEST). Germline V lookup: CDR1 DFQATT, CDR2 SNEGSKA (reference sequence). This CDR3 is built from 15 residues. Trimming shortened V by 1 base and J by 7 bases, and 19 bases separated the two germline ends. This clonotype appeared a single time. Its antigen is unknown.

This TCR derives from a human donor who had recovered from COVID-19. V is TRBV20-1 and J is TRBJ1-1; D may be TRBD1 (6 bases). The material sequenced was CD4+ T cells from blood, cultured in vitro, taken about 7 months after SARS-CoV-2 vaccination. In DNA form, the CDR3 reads TGCAGTGCTAGAGTCGCCCTTGGGGGGCTGATTGAAGCTTTCTTT. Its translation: CSARVALGGLIEAFF.